The present T cell receptor (beta chain) was sequenced within a study of T cell clonotyping in hematopoietic cell transplantation (dated by TCRdb to the early 2020s). General notes on the study: A total of over 130 blood samples were gathered in the study from approximately 32 consecutive transplant recipients along with their related donors. Patient recruitment ran from 2015 to January 2017, and follow-up continued until September 2020 or death.

The time point tag for this specimen amounts to: 100 days after allo-HCT. Recipient blood was collected about 28 days before transplant and at days 30, 100 and 180 after transplant. Nuclei Lysis Solution was used to extract genomic DNA from fresh or cryopreserved unfractionated peripheral blood mononuclear cells. Study-wide conclusions, independent of this receptor: After transplant, TCR diversity in recipients dropped, and pathologically expanded clonotypes increased progressively from day 30 to day 180. Sample size was limited, and cells were not sorted, so CD4 and CD8 repertoire contributions could not be separated. Inverse Simpson Index values from donors and from recipients before transplant predicted broader TCR repertoire diversity after transplant. Just a small fraction of recipient repertoires overlapped with donor repertoires, and more than 97% appeared de novo at the given depth.

The immunoSEQ assay, a bias-controlled multiplex PCR using V- and J-specific primers, was used to amplify TCR beta CDR3 regions from genomic DNA. In a second PCR step, the CDR3 amplicons were tagged with a proprietary barcode plus Illumina adapter sequences. CDR3 libraries were sequenced on an Illumina MiSeq instrument. The source study handled its data this way. immunoSEQ Analyzer 3.0 was used for export and quality control, with R Bioconductor and Immunarch used for downstream analyses. Only productive rearrangements in the normalized downsampled data set were used to calculate repertoire metrics. Pathologically expanded clonotypes were defined as those larger than 5 templates in the normalized cohort. The Inverse Simpson Index served as the measure of repertoire diversity. CMV-specificity analyses were carried out on the non-normalized data set to capture all clonotypes. What TCRdb holds here is the immuneACCESS table cut down to in-frame rearrangements. Part of the clones is not present; checked against another copy, under half of the missing clones reflect an unresolved V gene, and the others are unexplained. That table furnishes V, J and clone size, whereas the DNA furnished D and trimming. Here the sample has over 5,000 clones; over 90% occur a single time. The ten largest clonotypes hold 48% of the sample.

On this clone itself: Its antigen is not yet known. Qualities for individual bases were not recorded, and no much larger clone is one base off.

The receptor comes from a female patient in her fifties or sixties who had an allogeneic stem cell transplant from an unrelated donor, so T cells may come from the graft donor. Some clones in this sample may be carry-over from other donors' samples. This sample comprised peripheral blood mononuclear cells, obtained 100 days after allogeneic stem cell transplant.

The nucleotides are TGTGCCAGTAGTCTAATCCAAGTTCGTGGCTACACCTTC. This sequence encodes CASSLIQVRGYTF. The rearrangement joined TRBV19 to TRBJ1-2; the D gene cannot be named for sure. At the junction V is shortened by 5 bases and J by 7 bases, with 14 bases in between. Including cysteine and phenylalanine, the CDR3 has 13 amino acids. The read is trimmed to its CDR3 DNA, 39 bases read in frame from base 1. Sequences LNHDA (CDR1) and SQIVND (CDR2) are obtained from the germline V gene (reference sequence).